These T cell receptor beta chains were read from a single sample in a study of blood T cell repertoires in COVID-19. TCRdb keeps only in-frame clones here, not all; method: immunoSEQ multiplex PCR. In the table there are some 270,000 clones, 90% of which are singletons. Input material: peripheral blood. The origin of the receptors is an older woman with COVID-19, enrolled during active disease. Each CDR3 is given with its conserved first and last residue. A D gene is named only where the DNA matches it firmly.

TRBJ1-2 TRBV19 TRBD1 TGTGCCAGTAGGACGGACAGGGGATCAAGCTACACCTTC CASRTDRGSSYTF
TRBJ2-1 TRBV4-1 TRBD2 TGCGCCAGCAGCCAGCCGGGACTAGCGAGATACAATGAGCAGTTCTTC CASSQPGLARYNEQFF
TRBJ2-3 TRBV5-1 NA TGCGCCAGCAGCTTTGGAGCACGGGACTTATATACGGGTACGCAGTATTTT CASSFGARDLYTGTQYF
TRBJ1-2 TRBV25-1 TRBD1 TGTGCCAGCAGGACAGGGGACTATGGCTACACCTTC CASRTGDYGYTF
TRBJ1-6 TRBV2 NA TGTGCCAGCAGTGTGGTCGGTAATTCACCCCTCCACTTT CASSVVGNSPLHF
TRBJ1-1 TRBV29-1 NA TGCAGCGTTGATGGTGGAAGGGGGGGCAACACTGAAGCTTTCTTT CSVDGGRGGNTEAFF
TRBJ2-2 TRBV9 NA TGTGCCAGCAGCGTAAACAACGCGAACACCGGGGAGCTGTTTTTT CASSVNNANTGELFF
TRBJ1-4 TRBV4-1 NA TGCGCCAGCAGCCAAGAGTGGGGAGCAACTAATGAAAAACTGTTTTTT CASSQEWGATNEKLFF
TRBJ1-2 TRBV10-3 NA TGTGCCATCAGCCAGGGCCTTCTTAACTATGGCTACACCTTC CAISQGLLNYGYTF
TRBJ2-3 TRBV4-2 NA TGTGCCAGCAGCCAAAGACCGGGGTATACAGATACGCAGTATTTT CASSQRPGYTDTQYF
TRBJ1-6 TRBV6-5 NA TGTGCCAGCAGTTACCGCGGGGGGCCAAATAATTCACCCCTCCACTTT CASSYRGGPNNSPLHF